Presented here are 2 T cell receptor beta chains from one specimen sequenced in a study of blood T cell repertoires in COVID-19. Some clones are missing from TCRdb's copy, which holds only in-frame ones; the method was immunoSEQ multiplex PCR. The sample comprises 150,000 to 200,000 clones, about nine tenths of which are singletons, and 1.5% to 2% rests with the top ten. Sequenced material: peripheral blood. The receptors shown here come from a man between 18 and 29 years old who had recovered from COVID-19.

V usage is TRBV19 and J usage is TRBJ2-7; D may be TRBD1 (6 bases). Deletions cut 7 bases from V and 5 bases from J, with 15 bases between. CDR3 length equals 13 residues. CDR1 and CDR2 from the germline V gene are LNHDA and SQIVND (reference sequence). The CDR3 sequence: CASKETGVDEQYF. Written as DNA, the CDR3 is TGTGCCAGTAAGGAGACAGGAGTCGACGAGCAGTACTTC.

This clone was detected only a few times. The chain combines TRBV15 with TRBJ1-2, with no clear D. Trimming cost V 1 base and J 5 bases, with 14 bases left between them. The CDR3 runs 15 residues. Germline CDR1 LNHNV, CDR2 YYDKDF (reference sequence). The CDR3 here is CATSRAGLVGYGYTF. CDR3 sequence (DNA): TGTGCCACCAGCAGAGCCGGACTCGTGGGGTATGGCTACACCTTC.